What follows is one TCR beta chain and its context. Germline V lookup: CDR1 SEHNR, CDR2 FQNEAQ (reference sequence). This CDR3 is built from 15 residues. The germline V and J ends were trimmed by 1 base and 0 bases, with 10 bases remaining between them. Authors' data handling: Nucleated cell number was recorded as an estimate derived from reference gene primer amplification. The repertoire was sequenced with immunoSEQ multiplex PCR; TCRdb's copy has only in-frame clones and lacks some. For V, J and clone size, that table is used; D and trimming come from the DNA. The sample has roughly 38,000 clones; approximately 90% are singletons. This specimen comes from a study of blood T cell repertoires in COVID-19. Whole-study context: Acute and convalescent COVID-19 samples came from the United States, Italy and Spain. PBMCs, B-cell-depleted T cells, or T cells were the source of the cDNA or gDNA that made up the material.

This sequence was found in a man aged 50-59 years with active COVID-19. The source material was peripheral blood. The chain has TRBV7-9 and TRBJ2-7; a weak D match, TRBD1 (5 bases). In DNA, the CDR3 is TGTGCCAGCAGCTTAGGTCAGGGCACCTCCTACGAGCAGTACTTC. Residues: CASSLGQGTSYEQYF.